Listed below are T cell receptor beta chains from one sample, sequenced in a study of Ad26.COV2.S vaccination and SARS-CoV-2 variants. Measured with immunoSEQ multiplex PCR; TCRdb has only the in-frame clones, and not every one. The table has some 250,000 clones, roughly 90% seen once. The sequencing here drew on peripheral blood, taken in a trial of Ad26.COV2.S vaccine versus placebo. The receptor set was obtained from a person between 18 and 59 years old who received the Ad26.COV2.S COVID-19 vaccine or a placebo. The CDR3 runs from the conserved cysteine through the conserved F or W. Size is omitted from some rows. Given values are once, few, many or a class for expanded clones.

V gene,clone size,J gene,CDR3 protein
TRBV7-2,-,TRBJ2-2,CASSGRDSANTGELFF
TRBV5-1,-,TRBJ2-6,CASSLNPGNGGANVLTF
TRBV19,-,TRBJ2-7,CASSMTSGNYEQYF
TRBV7-9,-,TRBJ2-7,CASSSIPRTPYEQYF
TRBV9,-,TRBJ1-2,CASSATSDRNYGYTF
TRBV4-2,-,TRBJ2-3,CASSQGTPPTGTQYF
TRBV7-2,-,TRBJ2-1,CASSPKNEQFF
TRBV19,-,TRBJ1-6,CASREQAFDSPLHF
TRBV18,-,TRBJ1-4,CASSPIRTGKGEKLFF
TRBV27,-,TRBJ2-7,CASSLRTGRTYEQYF
TRBV19,-,TRBJ1-5,CASSPTDRDRANQPQHF
TRBV7-9,-,TRBJ2-7,CASSSVGLAGIYEQYF
TRBV28,-,TRBJ1-3,CASGLVAGNTIYF
TRBV7-2,-,TRBJ2-3,CASLNTDTQYF
TRBV6-6,-,TRBJ2-3,CASSYSLGAPDTQYF
TRBV24-1,-,TRBJ1-2,CATSDFKGRGHTF
TRBV6-5,-,TRBJ1-3,CASIGSGNTIYF
TRBV4-2,-,TRBJ2-3,CASSQRLAGDMYF
TRBV7-2,-,TRBJ1-6,CASSSGVWANSPLHF
TRBV6-2/TRBV6-3,-,TRBJ2-3,CASSYRSTSADTQYF
TRBV10-3,-,TRBJ2-1,CAIKEAGAYNEQFF
TRBV24-1,-,TRBJ1-1,CATSDQDRAPCEAFF
TRBV4-1,-,TRBJ2-3,CASSHPNEVLAAGRYTQYF
TRBV27,-,TRBJ2-7,CASSSFSGSIYEQYF
TRBV19,-,TRBJ2-2,CASSRTGQGPANTGELFF
TRBV6-1,few,TRBJ1-1,CASSDPLDRGAEAFF
TRBV28,once,TRBJ2-7,CASSPPPSGLSEQYF
TRBV14,-,TRBJ2-7,CASSHRVTAGEQYF
TRBV13,once,TRBJ2-1,CASSLPLRRGGRGEQFF
TRBV6-6,-,TRBJ1-4,CATLTGAATNEKLFF
TRBV30,once,TRBJ2-4,CACTPGHGAKNIQYF
TRBV28,-,TRBJ2-6,CASSWRQGLGANVLTF
TRBV4-2,-,TRBJ1-2,CASSQDVATNYGYTF
TRBV7-7,-,TRBJ2-6,CASSDSSSGANVLTF
TRBV6-5,-,TRBJ1-2,CASSWTGNGGYTF
TRBV27,-,TRBJ2-3,CASSLRSGQGADTQYF
TRBV7-2,-,TRBJ1-1,CASSSWPFWAEAFF
TRBV9,-,TRBJ1-2,CASSRGHGNYGYTF
TRBV7-3,-,TRBJ2-1,CASSLTHPYEQFF
TRBV6-2/TRBV6-3,-,TRBJ1-1,CASSYSTGSTEAFF
TRBV28,-,TRBJ2-3,CASSMGLAGVGTDTQYF
TRBV5-8,once,TRBJ2-1,CASSLDFSYNEQFF
TRBV7-2,-,TRBJ1-1,CASSSRQGGFGGTEAFF
TRBV3-1/TRBV3-2,-,TRBJ2-7,CASSQEGRQGQQYF
TRBV3-1/TRBV3-2,-,TRBJ1-2,CASSPLRGGYGYTF
TRBV5-1,-,TRBJ1-2,CASSFGATGTLGHYGYTF
TRBV2,-,TRBJ1-5,CASSEAVRVRTSNQPQHF
TRBV7-8,-,TRBJ2-1,CASSDSGSPHNEQFF